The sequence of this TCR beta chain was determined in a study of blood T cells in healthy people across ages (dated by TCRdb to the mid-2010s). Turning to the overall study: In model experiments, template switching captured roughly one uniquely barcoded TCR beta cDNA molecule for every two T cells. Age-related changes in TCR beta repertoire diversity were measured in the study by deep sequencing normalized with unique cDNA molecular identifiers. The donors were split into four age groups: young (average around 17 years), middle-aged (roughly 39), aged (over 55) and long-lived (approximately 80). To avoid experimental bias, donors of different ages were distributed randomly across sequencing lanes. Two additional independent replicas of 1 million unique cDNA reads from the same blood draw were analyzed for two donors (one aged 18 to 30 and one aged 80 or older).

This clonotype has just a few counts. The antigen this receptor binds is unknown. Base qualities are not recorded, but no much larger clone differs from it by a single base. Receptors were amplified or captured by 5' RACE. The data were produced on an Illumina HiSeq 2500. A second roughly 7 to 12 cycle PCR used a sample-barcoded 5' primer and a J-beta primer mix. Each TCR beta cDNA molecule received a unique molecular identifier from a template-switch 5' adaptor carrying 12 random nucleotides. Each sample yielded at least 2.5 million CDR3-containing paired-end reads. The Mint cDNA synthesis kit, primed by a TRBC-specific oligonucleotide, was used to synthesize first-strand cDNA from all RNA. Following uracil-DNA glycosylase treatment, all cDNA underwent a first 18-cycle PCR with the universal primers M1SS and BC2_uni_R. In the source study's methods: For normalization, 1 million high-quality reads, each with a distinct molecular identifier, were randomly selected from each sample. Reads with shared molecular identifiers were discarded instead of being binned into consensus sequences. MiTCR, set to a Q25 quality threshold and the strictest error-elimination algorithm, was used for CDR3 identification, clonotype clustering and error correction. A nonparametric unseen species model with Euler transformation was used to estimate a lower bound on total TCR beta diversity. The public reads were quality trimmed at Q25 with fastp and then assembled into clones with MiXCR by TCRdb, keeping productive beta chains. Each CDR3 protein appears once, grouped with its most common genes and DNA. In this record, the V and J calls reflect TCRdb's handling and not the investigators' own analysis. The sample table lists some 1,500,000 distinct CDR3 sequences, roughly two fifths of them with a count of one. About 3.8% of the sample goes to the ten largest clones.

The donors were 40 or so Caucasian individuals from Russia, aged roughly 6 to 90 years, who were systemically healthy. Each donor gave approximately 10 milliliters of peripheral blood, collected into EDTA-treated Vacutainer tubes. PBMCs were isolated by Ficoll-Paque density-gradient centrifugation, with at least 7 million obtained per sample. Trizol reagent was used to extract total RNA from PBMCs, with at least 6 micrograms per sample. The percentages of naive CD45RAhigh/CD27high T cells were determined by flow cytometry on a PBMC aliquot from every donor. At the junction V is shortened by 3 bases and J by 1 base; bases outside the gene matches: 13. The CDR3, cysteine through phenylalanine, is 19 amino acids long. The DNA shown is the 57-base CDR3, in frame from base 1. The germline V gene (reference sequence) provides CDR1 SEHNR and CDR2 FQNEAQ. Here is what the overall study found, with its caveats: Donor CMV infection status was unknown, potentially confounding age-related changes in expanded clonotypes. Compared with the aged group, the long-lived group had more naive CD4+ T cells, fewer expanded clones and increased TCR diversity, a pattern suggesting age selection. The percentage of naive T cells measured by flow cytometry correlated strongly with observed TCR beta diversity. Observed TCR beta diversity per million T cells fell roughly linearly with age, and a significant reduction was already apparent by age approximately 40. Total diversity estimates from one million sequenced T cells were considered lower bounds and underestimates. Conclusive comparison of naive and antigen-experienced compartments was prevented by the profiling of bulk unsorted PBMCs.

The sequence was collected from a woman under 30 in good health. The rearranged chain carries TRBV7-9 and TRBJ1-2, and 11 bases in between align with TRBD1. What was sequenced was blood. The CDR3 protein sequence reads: CASSFMPGTGGRDNYGYTF. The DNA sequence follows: TGTGCCAGCAGCTTTATGCCGGGGACAGGGGGGAGAGATAACTATGGCTACACCTTC.